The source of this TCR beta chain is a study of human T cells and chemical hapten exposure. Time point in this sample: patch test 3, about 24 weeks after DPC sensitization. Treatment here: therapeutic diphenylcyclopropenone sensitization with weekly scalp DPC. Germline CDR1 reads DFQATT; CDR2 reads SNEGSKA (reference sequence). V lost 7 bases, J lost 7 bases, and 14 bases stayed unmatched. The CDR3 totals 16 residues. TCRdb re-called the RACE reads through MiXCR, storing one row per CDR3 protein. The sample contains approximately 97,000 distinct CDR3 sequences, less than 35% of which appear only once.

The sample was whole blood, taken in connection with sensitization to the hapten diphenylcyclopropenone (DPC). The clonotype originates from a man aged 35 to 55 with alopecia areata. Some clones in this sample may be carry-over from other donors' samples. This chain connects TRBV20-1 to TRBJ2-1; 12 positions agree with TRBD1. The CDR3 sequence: CSVPEPGQGAWNEQFF. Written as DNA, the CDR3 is TGCAGTGTCCCAGAACCGGGACAGGGGGCATGGAATGAGCAGTTCTTC.